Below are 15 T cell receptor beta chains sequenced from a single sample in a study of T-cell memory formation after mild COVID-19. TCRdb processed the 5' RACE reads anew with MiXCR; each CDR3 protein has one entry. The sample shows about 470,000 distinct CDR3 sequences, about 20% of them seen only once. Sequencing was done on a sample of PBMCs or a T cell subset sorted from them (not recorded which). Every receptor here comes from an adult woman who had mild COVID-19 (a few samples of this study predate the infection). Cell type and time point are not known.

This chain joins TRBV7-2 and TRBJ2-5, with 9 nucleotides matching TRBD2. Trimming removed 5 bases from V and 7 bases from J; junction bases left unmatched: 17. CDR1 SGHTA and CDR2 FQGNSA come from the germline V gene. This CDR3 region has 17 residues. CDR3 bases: TGTGCCAGCAGCCCACTCAGGGGCGGGGGGGCCGCGGGGACCCAGTACTTC. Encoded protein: CASSPLRGGGAAGTQYF. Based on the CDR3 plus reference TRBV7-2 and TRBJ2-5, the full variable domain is GAGVSQSPSNKVTEKGKDVELRCDPISGHTALYWYRQSLGQGLEFLIYFQGNSAPDKSGLPSDRFSAERTGGSVSTLTIQRTQQEDSAVYLCASSPLRGGGAAGTQYFGPGTRLLVL.

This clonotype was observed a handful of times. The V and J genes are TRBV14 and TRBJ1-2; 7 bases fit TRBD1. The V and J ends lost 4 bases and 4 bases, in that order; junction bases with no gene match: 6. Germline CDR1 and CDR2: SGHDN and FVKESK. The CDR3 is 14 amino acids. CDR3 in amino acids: CASSPGQQLYGYTF. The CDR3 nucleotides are TGTGCCAGCAGCCCGGGACAGCAACTCTATGGCTACACCTTC.

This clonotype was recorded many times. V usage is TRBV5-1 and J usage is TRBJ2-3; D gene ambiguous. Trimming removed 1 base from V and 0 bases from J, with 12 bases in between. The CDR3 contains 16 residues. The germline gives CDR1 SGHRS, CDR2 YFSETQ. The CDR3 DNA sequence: TGCGCCAGCAGCTTGATGGTGAGAACTAGCACAGATACGCAGTATTTT. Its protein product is CASSLMVRTSTDTQYF.

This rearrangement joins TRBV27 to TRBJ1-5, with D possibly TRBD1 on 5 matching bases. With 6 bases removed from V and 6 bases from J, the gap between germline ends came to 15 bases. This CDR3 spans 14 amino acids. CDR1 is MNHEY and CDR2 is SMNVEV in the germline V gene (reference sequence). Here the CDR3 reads CASSFGGKGQPQHF. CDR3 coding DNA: TGTGCCAGCAGCTTCGGGGGGAAAGGTCAGCCCCAGCATTTT.

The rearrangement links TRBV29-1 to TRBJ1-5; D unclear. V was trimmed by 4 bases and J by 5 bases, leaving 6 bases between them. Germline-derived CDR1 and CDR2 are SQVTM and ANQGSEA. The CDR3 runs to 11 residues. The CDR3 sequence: CSVGTDQPQHF. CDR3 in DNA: TGCAGCGTTGGGACCGATCAGCCCCAGCATTTT. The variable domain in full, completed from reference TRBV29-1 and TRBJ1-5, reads SAVISQKPSRDICQRGTSLTIQCQVDSQVTMMFWYRQQPGQSLTLIATANQGSEATYESGFVIDKFPISRPNLTFSTLTVSNMSPEDSSIYLCSVGTDQPQHFGDGTRLSIL.

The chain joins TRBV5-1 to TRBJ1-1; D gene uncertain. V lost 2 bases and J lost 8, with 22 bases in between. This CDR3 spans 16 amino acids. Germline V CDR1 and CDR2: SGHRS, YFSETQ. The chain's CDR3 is CASSFDYPLGKWEAFF. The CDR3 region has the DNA TGCGCCAGCAGCTTTGACTACCCCCTAGGCAAATGGGAAGCTTTCTTT.

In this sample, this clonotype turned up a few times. The CDR3 loop is CASSFRRAVTGELFF. Here the CDR3 DNA reads TGTGCCAGCAGTTTCCGAAGGGCGGTTACCGGGGAGCTGTTTTTT. The chain carries TRBV12-3 or TRBV12-4 and TRBJ2-2, with no clear D. This CDR3 region has 15 residues. V lost 3 bases to trimming and J lost 5 bases, with 13 bases between them.

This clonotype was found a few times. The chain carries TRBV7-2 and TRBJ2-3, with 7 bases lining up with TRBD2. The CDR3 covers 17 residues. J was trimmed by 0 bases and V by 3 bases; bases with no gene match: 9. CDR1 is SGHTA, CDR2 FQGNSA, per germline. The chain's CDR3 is CASSFEGLAVSTDTQYF. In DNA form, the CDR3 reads TGTGCCAGCAGCTTTGAGGGGCTAGCGGTCAGCACAGATACGCAGTATTTT.

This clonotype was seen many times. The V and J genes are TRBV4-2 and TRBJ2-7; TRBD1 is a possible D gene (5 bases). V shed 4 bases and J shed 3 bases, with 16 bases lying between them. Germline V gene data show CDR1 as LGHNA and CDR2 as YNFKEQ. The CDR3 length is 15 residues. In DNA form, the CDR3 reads TGTGCCAGCAGCCCCACAGGAGCCGACCTCTACGAGCAGTACTTC. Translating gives CASSPTGADLYEQYF.

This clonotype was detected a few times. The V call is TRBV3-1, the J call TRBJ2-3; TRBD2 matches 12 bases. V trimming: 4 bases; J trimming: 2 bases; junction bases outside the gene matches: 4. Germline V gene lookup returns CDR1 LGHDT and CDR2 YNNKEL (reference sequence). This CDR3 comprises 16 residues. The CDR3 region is CASSPGLAGFTDTQYF. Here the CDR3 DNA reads TGTGCCAGCAGCCCTGGACTAGCGGGGTTCACAGATACGCAGTATTTT.

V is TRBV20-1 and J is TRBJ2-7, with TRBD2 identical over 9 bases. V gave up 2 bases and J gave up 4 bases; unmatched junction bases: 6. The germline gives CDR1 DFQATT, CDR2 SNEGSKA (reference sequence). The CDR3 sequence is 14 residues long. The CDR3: CSARSSGSRYEQYF. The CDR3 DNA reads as TGCAGTGCTAGAAGTAGCGGGAGTAGATACGAGCAGTACTTC.

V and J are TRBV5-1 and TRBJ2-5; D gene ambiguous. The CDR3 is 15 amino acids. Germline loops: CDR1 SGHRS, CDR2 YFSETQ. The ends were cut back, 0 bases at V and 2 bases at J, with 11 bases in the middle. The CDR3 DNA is TGCGCCAGCAGCTTGGCTAGTAGGTCGCAAGAGACCCAGTACTTC. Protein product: CASSLASRSQETQYF. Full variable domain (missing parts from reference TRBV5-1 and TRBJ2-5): KAGVTQTPRYLIKTRGQQVTLSCSPISGHRSVSWYQQTPGQGLQFLFEYFSETQRNKGNFPGRFSGRQFSNSRSEMNVSTLELGDSALYLCASSLASRSQETQYFGPGTRLLVL.

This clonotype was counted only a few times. This chain's CDR3 is CSVRGGSNQPQHF. In nucleotides, the CDR3 is TGCAGCGTCAGGGGTGGAAGCAATCAGCCCCAGCATTTT. V and J are TRBV29-1 and TRBJ1-5; D might be TRBD1 (6 bases). Germline lookup yields CDR1 SQVTM and CDR2 ANQGSEA. This CDR3 contains 13 residues. V lost 6 bases and J 1 base, leaving 10 bases between the germline ends.

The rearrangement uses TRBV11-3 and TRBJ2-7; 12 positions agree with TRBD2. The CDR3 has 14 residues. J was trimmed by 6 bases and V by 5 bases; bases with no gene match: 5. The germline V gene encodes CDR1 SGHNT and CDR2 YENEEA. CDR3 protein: CASSITTSGSEQYF. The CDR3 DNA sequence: TGTGCCAGCAGCATAACGACTAGCGGGAGCGAGCAGTACTTC.

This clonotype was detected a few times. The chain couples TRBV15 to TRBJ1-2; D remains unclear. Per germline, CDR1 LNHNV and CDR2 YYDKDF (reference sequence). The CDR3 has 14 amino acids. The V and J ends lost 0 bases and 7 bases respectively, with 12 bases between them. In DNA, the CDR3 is TGTGCCACCAGCAGAGAGCAGACGGTCGTTGGCTACACCTTC. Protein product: CATSREQTVVGYTF.